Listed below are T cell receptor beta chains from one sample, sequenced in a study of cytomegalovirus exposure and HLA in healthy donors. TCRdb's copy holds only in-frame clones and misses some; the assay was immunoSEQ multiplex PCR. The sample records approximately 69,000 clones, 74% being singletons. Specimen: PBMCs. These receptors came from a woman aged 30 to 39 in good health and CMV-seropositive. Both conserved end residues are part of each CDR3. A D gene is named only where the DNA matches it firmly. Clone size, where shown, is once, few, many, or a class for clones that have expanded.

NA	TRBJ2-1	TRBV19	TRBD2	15	CASRASGISYNEQFF	TGTGCCAGTAGGGCTAGCGGGATCTCCTACAATGAGCAGTTCTTC
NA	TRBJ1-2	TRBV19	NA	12	CASSISGYGYTF	TGTGCCAGTAGTATATCCGGCTATGGCTACACCTTC
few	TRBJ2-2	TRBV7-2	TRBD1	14	CASSRTGGTGELFF	TGTGCCAGCAGCCGGACAGGGGGCACCGGGGAGCTGTTTTTT
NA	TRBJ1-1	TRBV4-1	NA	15	CASRVGPNLSTEAFF	TGCGCCAGCAGGGTTGGTCCCAACTTAAGCACTGAAGCTTTCTTT
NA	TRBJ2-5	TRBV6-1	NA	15	CASSEGQFLQETQYF	TGTGCCAGCAGTGAAGGGCAGTTTCTGCAAGAGACCCAGTACTTC
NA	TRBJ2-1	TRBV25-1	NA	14	CASSVPGLDNEQFF	TGTGCCAGCAGTGTACCCGGGTTGGACAATGAGCAGTTCTTC
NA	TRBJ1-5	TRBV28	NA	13	CASSSAAQQPQHF	TGTGCCAGCAGTTCAGCGGCTCAGCAGCCCCAGCATTTT
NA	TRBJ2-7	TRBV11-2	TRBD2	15	CASSFRTSGNSEQYF	TGTGCCAGCAGCTTCCGGACTAGCGGGAACTCGGAGCAGTACTTC
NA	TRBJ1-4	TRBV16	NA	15	CASSQGGAHNEKLFF	TGTGCCAGCAGCCAAGGGGGCGCCCATAATGAAAAACTGTTTTTT
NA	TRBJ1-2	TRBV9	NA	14	CASSVEQGAFCYTF	TGTGCCAGCAGCGTAGAACAGGGAGCTTTTTGCTACACCTTC
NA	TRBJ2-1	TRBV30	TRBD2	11	CAWCTGTIIFF	TGTGCCTGGTGCACCGGGACTATAATCTTCTTC
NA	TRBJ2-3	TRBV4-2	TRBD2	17	CASSQDRGTSRLDTQYF	TGTGCCAGCAGCCAAGATCGGGGGACTAGTAGATTGGATACGCAGTATTTT
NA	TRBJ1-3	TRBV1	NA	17	CTSSLPFRQGTGNTIYF	TGCACCAGCAGCCTCCCGTTTCGCCAGGGAACGGGAAACACCATATATTTT
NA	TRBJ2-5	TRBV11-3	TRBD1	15	CASSLGTGTGETQYF	TGTGCCAGCAGCTTAGGGACAGGGACCGGGGAGACCCAGTACTTC
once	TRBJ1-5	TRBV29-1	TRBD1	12	CSVGGGFQPQHF	TGCAGCGTTGGAGGGGGCTTTCAGCCCCAGCATTTT
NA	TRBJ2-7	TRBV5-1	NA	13	CASSPYAAYEQYF	TGCGCCAGCAGCCCCTATGCGGCTTACGAGCAGTACTTC
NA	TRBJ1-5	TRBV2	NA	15	CASNRDGSSNQPQHF	TGTGCCAGCAACAGGGACGGAAGTAGCAATCAGCCCCAGCATTTT
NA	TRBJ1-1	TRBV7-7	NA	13	CASSLGENTEAFF	TGTGCTAGCAGCTTAGGAGAGAACACTGAAGCTTTCTTT
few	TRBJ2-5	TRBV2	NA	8	CASSDSDF	TGTGCCAGCAGTGACTCGGACTTC
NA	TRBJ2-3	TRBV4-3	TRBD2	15	CASSVTSGMSDTQYF	TGCGCCAGCAGCGTCACTAGCGGGATGTCAGATACGCAGTATTTT
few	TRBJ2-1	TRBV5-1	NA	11	CASSLDRVQFF	TGCGCCAGCAGCTTGGATCGAGTCCAGTTCTTC
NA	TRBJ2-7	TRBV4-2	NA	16	CASSEDGGLVDYEQYF	TGTGCCAGCAGCGAAGACGGGGGGCTGGTTGACTACGAGCAGTACTTC
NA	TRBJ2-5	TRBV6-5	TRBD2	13	CATQREAQETQYF	TGTGCCACTCAACGGGAGGCACAAGAGACCCAGTACTTC
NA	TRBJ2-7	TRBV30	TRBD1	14	CAWSPGGFSYEQYF	TGTGCCTGGTCCCCAGGGGGCTTCTCGTACGAGCAGTACTTC
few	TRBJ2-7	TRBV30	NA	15	CAWETLRALGGEQYF	TGTGCCTGGGAAACACTCCGGGCCCTCGGAGGCGAGCAGTACTTC